These T cell receptor beta chains were read from a single sample in a study of STAT5B mutations in CD4+ large granular lymphocyte leukemia. Repertoires were generated with immunoSEQ multiplex PCR, while TCRdb's copy carries only in-frame clones and drops some. Here the sample spans more than 30,000 clones, over 60% being singletons. Sequencing was carried out using CD4+ T cells from blood buffy coats. These receptors originate from a human donor in good health. The CDR3 runs from the conserved cysteine through the conserved F or W. D genes are given only for firm matches. For some rows the clone size is stated as once, few or many, or as a class when expanded; others skip it.

clone_size | d_call | j_call | v_call | cdr3_aa | cdr3_nt
few | NA | TRBJ1-1 | TRBV27 | CASSTLRGLNTEAFF | TGTGCCAGCAGTACCCTCCGGGGGTTGAACACTGAAGCTTTCTTT
NA | NA | TRBJ1-5 | TRBV18 | CASSPLQLGGSQPQHF | TGTGCCAGCTCACCCCTTCAATTAGGGGGAAGTCAGCCCCAGCATTTT
few | NA | TRBJ1-1 | TRBV2 | CASEEGNTEAFF | TGTGCCAGCGAGGAAGGGAACACTGAAGCTTTCTTT
once | NA | TRBJ1-3 | TRBV2 | CASSEGRGTGNTIYF | TGTGCCAGCAGTGAAGGGAGGGGGACTGGAAACACCATATATTTT
NA | NA | TRBJ1-2 | TRBV9 | CASSVEGLSDYGYTF | TGTGCCAGCAGCGTAGAAGGGCTCTCGGACTATGGCTACACCTTC
NA | NA | TRBJ2-5 | TRBV11-3 | CASSLGETQYF | TGTGCCAGCAGCTTAGGAGAGACCCAGTACTTC
NA | NA | TRBJ2-3 | TRBV5-1 | CASRHTSTGTDTQYF | TGCGCCAGCAGACACACTAGTACCGGCACAGATACGCAGTATTTT
NA | TRBD2 | TRBJ2-1 | TRBV4-2 | CASSQDRAGGFNEQFF | TGTGCCAGCAGCCAAGATAGGGCGGGGGGATTCAATGAGCAGTTCTTC
NA | TRBD1 | TRBJ1-2 | TRBV5-1 | CASSLEGTGNYGYTF | TGCGCCAGCAGCTTGGAAGGGACAGGGAACTATGGCTACACCTTC
NA | NA | TRBJ2-3 | TRBV7-2 | CASSAVGQGSTDTQYF | TGTGCCAGCAGCGCCGTTGGGCAGGGTAGCACAGATACGCAGTATTTT
NA | NA | TRBJ2-5 | TRBV7-9 | CASSLKAGFDVGETQYF | TGTGCCAGCAGCTTAAAGGCGGGATTTGACGTGGGAGAGACCCAGTACTTC
NA | NA | TRBJ2-6 | TRBV5-1 | CASSKSPPGANVLTF | TGCGCCAGCAGCAAGTCGCCTCCTGGGGCCAACGTCCTGACTTTC
few | NA | TRBJ1-1 | TRBV1 | CTSPTLNTEAFF | TGCACCAGCCCGACTTTGAACACTGAAGCTTTCTTT
NA | NA | TRBJ1-5 | TRBV6-1 | CASSITGRQPQHF | TGTGCCAGCTCAATTACAGGCAGACAGCCCCAGCATTTT
NA | NA | TRBJ1-6 | TRBV6-6 | CASSSPAGGSSPLHF | TGTGCCAGCAGTTCACCGGCGGGGGGTAGCTCACCCCTCCACTTT
NA | NA | TRBJ1-2 | TRBV5-4 | CASSTGLPFNYGYTF | TGTGCCAGCAGCACGGGGCTTCCGTTTAACTATGGCTACACCTTC
NA | TRBD2 | TRBJ2-3 | TRBV7-3 | CASSLTSGGAPTDTQYF | TGTGCCAGCAGCCTAACTAGCGGGGGGGCCCCCACAGATACGCAGTATTTT
NA | NA | TRBJ1-5 | TRBV19 | CASSITEREQPQHF | TGTGCCAGTAGTATAACGGAGAGGGAGCAGCCCCAGCATTTT
few | NA | TRBJ1-1 | TRBV29-1 | CSVVLGEGTEAFF | TGCAGCGTTGTCTTGGGTGAGGGCACTGAAGCTTTCTTT
NA | TRBD2 | TRBJ2-3 | TRBV5-5 | CASSLGFGGGTTDTQYF | TGTGCCAGCAGCTTGGGATTTGGGGGGGGTACCACAGATACGCAGTATTTT
few | NA | TRBJ1-5 | TRBV5-1 | CASSLDPGSGQPQHF | TGCGCCAGCAGCTTGGACCCAGGTTCGGGCCAGCCCCAGCATTTT
few | TRBD1 | TRBJ1-4 | TRBV5-4 | CASSRREGAPEKLFF | TGTGCCAGCAGCAGAAGGGAGGGGGCGCCTGAAAAACTGTTTTTT
NA | TRBD2 | TRBJ2-7 | TRBV10-3 | CAISGVLGLAVMYEQYF | TGTGCCATCAGTGGAGTATTGGGACTAGCGGTTATGTACGAGCAGTACTTC
NA | NA | TRBJ2-3 | TRBV18 | CASSPQTTDTQYF | TGTGCCAGCTCTCCGCAGACCACAGATACGCAGTATTTT
NA | NA | TRBJ1-2 | TRBV6-6 | CAGGFGARGYTF | TGTGCCGGGGGGTTCGGGGCGCGGGGCTACACCTTC
once | TRBD2 | TRBJ2-2 | TRBV6-6 | CASSIAGEGELFF | TGTGCCAGCAGTATAGCGGGAGAGGGGGAACTGTTTTTT
NA | NA | TRBJ1-1 | TRBV7-3 | CASSLKGRNTEAFF | TGTGCCAGCAGCTTAAAGGGCAGGAACACTGAAGCTTTCTTT
NA | NA | TRBJ1-2 | TRBV19 | CASSIVRQPFNYGYTF | TGTGCCAGTAGTATAGTGAGACAGCCGTTTAACTATGGCTACACCTTC
once | TRBD2 | TRBJ2-4 | TRBV14 | CANSLQAGGPGKNIQYF | TGTGCCAACAGCCTCCAAGCGGGAGGGCCGGGCAAAAACATTCAGTACTTC
NA | NA | TRBJ1-2 | TRBV19 | CASSISGRVNYGYTF | TGTGCCAGTAGTATATCTGGCAGAGTAAACTATGGCTACACCTTC
NA | TRBD1 | TRBJ2-7 | TRBV5-1 | CASSGTGGYEQYF | TGCGCCAGCAGCGGGACAGGGGGCTACGAGCAGTACTTC
NA | NA | TRBJ1-6 | TRBV5-6 | CASSSGRGRAPLHF | TGTGCCAGCAGCTCAGGACGGGGCAGGGCACCCCTCCACTTT
NA | NA | TRBJ1-6 | TRBV11-2 | CASSFPNSPLHF | TGTGCCAGCAGCTTCCCTAATTCACCCCTCCACTTT
NA | NA | TRBJ1-4 | TRBV5-1 | CASSIGAGVATNEKLFF | TGCGCCAGCAGCATTGGGGCAGGGGTTGCAACTAATGAAAAACTGTTTTTT
NA | NA | TRBJ1-2 | TRBV12-2 | CASRLDRDYGYTF | TGTGCAAGTCGCTTAGACAGGGACTATGGCTACACCTTC
NA | NA | TRBJ1-3 | TRBV5-3 | CARSDKGYRKGNTIYF | TGTGCCAGAAGCGATAAGGGTTACAGAAAAGGAAACACCATATATTTT
NA | TRBD1 | TRBJ1-2 | TRBV2 | CASSEMGQGNYGYTF | TGTGCCAGCAGTGAGATGGGACAGGGGAACTATGGCTACACCTTC
NA | NA | TRBJ2-5 | TRBV21-1 | CASTKQGVRETQYF | TGTGCCAGCACCAAACAGGGTGTTCGAGAGACCCAGTACTTC
NA | TRBD1 | TRBJ2-7 | TRBV18 | CASSPRLEQGAGEQYF | TGTGCCAGCTCACCACGGCTAGAGCAGGGGGCGGGGGAGCAGTACTTC
NA | NA | TRBJ2-3 | TRBV2 | CASSDISGSTDTQYF | TGTGCCAGCAGTGATATAAGCGGGAGCACAGATACGCAGTATTTT
NA | NA | TRBJ1-2 | TRBV7-9 | CASSLDGTSGGYTF | TGTGCCAGCAGCTTAGACGGAACATCCGGCGGCTACACCTTC
NA | TRBD2 | TRBJ2-3 | TRBV7-9 | CASSPASGSYTQYF | TGTGCCAGCAGCCCGGCTAGCGGGAGTTATACGCAGTATTTT
NA | NA | TRBJ2-7 | TRBV27 | CASSPVGTTAYEQYF | TGTGCCAGCAGCCCCGTAGGGACAACAGCCTACGAGCAGTACTTC
NA | NA | TRBJ2-5 | TRBV28 | CASHQGQETQYF | TGTGCCAGCCACCAGGGACAAGAGACCCAGTACTTC
NA | NA | TRBJ1-2 | TRBV19 | CASRPPGAADGYTF | TGTGCCAGTAGACCCCCGGGCGCAGCTGATGGCTACACCTTC
few | NA | TRBJ1-4 | TRBV5-4 | CASSLRAGEKLFF | TGTGCCAGCAGCTTGAGGGCCGGTGAAAAACTGTTTTTT
NA | NA | TRBJ2-1 | TRBV21-1 | CASEQGASYNEQFF | TGTGCCAGCGAACAGGGGGCCTCCTACAATGAGCAGTTCTTC
NA | NA | TRBJ2-7 | TRBV11-3 | CASSLESEQYF | TGTGCCAGCAGCTTAGAATCAGAGCAGTACTTC
NA | NA | TRBJ1-5 | TRBV28 | CASSLASGGSSNQPQHF | TGTGCCAGCAGTTTAGCGTCTGGGGGGAGTAGCAATCAGCCCCAGCATTTT
NA | NA | TRBJ2-1 | TRBV18 | CASSPAVGSYNEQFF | TGTGCCAGCTCCCCGGCCGTCGGCTCCTACAATGAGCAGTTCTTC
NA | TRBD1 | TRBJ1-2 | TRBV7-9 | CASSLGGTGGARDGYTF | TGTGCCAGCAGCTTAGGAGGGACAGGGGGCGCCCGGGATGGCTACACCTTC
few | NA | TRBJ2-5 | TRBV14 | CASSQGARSETQYF | TGTGCCAGCAGCCAGGGGGCCAGGTCGGAGACCCAGTACTTC
once | TRBD1 | TRBJ2-7 | TRBV18 | CASSAGQGPYEQYF | TGTGCCAGCTCCGCGGGACAGGGTCCCTACGAGCAGTACTTC
NA | NA | TRBJ1-1 | TRBV6-4 | CASSTTANTEAFF | TGTGCCAGCAGCACAACAGCGAACACTGAAGCTTTCTTT
NA | TRBD1 | TRBJ1-2 | TRBV5-4 | CASSLGQGATGKYGYTF | TGTGCCAGCAGCCTAGGACAGGGGGCTACGGGGAAATATGGCTACACCTTC
NA | NA | TRBJ2-1 | TRBV9 | CASSIQGGSYNEQFF | TGTGCCAGCAGCATACAGGGAGGGTCCTACAATGAGCAGTTCTTC
NA | TRBD1 | TRBJ1-2 | TRBV7-2 | CASSFGQDILYGYTF | TGTGCCAGCAGCTTCGGACAGGATATACTCTATGGCTACACCTTC
NA | NA | TRBJ1-3 | TRBV4-1 | CASSQPRDRGNTIYF | TGCGCCAGCAGCCAACCGCGGGACCGGGGAAACACCATATATTTT
NA | TRBD2 | TRBJ2-1 | TRBV9 | CASSVGTSGRNEQFF | TGTGCCAGCAGCGTCGGGACTAGCGGGAGGAATGAGCAGTTCTTC